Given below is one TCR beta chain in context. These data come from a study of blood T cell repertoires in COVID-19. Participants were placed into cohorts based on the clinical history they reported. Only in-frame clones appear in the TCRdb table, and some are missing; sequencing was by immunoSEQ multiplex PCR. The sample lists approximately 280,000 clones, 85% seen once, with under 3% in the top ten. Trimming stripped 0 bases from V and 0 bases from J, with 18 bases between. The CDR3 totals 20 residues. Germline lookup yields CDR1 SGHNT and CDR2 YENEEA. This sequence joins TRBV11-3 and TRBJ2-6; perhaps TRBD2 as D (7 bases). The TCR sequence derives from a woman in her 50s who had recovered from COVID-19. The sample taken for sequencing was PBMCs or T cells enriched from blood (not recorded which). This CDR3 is CASSLDREEGVLSGANVLTF. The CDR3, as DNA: TGTGCCAGCAGCTTAGATCGGGAGGAGGGGGTACTCTCTGGGGCCAACGTCCTGACTTTC.